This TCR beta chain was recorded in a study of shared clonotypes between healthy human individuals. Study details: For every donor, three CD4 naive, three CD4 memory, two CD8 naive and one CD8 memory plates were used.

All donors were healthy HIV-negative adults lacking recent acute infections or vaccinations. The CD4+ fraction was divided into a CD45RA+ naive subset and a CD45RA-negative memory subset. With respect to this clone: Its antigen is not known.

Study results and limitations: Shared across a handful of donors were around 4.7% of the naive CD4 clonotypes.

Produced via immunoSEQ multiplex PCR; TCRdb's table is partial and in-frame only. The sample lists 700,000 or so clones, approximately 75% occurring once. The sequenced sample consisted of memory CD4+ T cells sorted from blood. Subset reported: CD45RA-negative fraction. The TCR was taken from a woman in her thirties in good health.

CDR3: CASSSWVRWDTEAFF. CDR3 DNA sequence: TGTGCCAGCAGCAGCTGGGTCAGGTGGGACACTGAAGCTTTCTTT. The chain links TRBV11-2 to TRBJ1-1, with D unclear. Trimming removed 5 bases at V and 3 bases at J, with 16 bases between. The CDR3 length is 15 residues. Germline V gene lookup returns CDR1 SGHAT and CDR2 FQNNGV.